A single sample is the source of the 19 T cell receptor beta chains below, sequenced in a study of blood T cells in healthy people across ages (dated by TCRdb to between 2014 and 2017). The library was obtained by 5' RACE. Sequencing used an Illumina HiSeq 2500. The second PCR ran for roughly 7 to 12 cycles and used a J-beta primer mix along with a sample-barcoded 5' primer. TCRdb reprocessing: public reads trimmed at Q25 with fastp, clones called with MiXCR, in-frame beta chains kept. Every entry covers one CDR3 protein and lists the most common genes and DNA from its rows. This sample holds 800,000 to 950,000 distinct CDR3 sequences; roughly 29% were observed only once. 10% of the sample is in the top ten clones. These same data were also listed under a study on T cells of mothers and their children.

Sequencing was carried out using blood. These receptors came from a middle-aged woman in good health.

The CDR3 DNA is TGTGCCAGCAGATCACAGCTGAGCTACGAGCAGTACTTC. Translation: CASRSQLSYEQYF. The rearrangement joins TRBV2 to TRBJ2-7; D gene ambiguous. The CDR3 is 13 residues long. Trimming took 6 bases from V and 3 from J, leaving 12 bases between them. Looked up from germline, CDR1 is SNHLY and CDR2 is FYNNEI.

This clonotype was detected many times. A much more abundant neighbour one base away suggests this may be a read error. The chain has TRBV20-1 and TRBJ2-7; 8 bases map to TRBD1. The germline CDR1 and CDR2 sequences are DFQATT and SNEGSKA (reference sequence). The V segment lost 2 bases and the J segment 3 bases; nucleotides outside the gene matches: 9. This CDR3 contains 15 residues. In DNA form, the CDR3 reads TGCAGTGCTAGACCTTTGACAGGGGATCGCTACGAGCAGTACTTC. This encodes CSARPLTGDRYEQYF.

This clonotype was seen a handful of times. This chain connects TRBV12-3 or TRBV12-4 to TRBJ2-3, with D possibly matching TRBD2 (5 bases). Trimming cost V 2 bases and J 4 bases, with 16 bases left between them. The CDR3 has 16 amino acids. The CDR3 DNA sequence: TGTGCCAGCAGTTTAAGAGGGAAGTATCCCTCAGATACGCAGTATTTT. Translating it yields CASSLRGKYPSDTQYF.

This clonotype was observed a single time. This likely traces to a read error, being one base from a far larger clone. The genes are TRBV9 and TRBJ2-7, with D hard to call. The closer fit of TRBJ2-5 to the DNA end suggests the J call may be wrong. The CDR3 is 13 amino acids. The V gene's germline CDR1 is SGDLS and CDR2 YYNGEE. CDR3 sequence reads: CASSVGLEETQYF. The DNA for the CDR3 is TGTGCCAGCAGCGTCGGGCTAGAAGAGACCCAGTACTTC.

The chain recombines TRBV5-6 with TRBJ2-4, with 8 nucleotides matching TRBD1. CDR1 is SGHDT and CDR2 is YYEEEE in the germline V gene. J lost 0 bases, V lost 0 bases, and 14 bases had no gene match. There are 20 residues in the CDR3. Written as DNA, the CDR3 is TGTGCCAGCAGCTTGGGGGCGGACAGGGAGAATGGCCTAGCCAAAAACATTCAGTACTTC. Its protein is CASSLGADRENGLAKNIQYF.

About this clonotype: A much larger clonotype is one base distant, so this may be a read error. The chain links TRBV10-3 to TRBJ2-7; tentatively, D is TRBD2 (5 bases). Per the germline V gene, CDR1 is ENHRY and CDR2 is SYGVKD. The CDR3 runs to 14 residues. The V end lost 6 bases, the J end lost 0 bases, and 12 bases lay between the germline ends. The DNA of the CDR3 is TGTGCCATCAGGGACTGGTCAAGCTCCTACGAGCAGTACTTC. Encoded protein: CAIRDWSSSYEQYF.

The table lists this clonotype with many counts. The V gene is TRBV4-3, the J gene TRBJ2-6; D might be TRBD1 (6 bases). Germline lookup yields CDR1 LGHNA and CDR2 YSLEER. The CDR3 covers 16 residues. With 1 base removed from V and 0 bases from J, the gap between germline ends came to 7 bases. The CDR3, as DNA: TGCGCCAGCAGCCAAGGGGACACCTCTGGGGCCAACGTCCTGACTTTC. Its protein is CASSQGDTSGANVLTF.

In DNA form, the CDR3 reads TGTGCCAGCAAGACAGCCGATCAGCCCCAGCATTTT. This gives the protein CASKTADQPQHF. The chain couples TRBV12-3 or TRBV12-4 to TRBJ1-5, with TRBD1 as a possible D gene (5 bases). CDR3 length: 12 residues. V shed 7 bases and J shed 5 bases, with 9 bases lying between them.

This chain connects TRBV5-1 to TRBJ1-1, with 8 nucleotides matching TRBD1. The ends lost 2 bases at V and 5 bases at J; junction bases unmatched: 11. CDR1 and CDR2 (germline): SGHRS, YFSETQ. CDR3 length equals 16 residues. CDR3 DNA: TGCGCCAGCAGCTTAAGGCAGGGGGCTAGTGGAACTGAAGCTTTCTTT. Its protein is CASSLRQGASGTEAFF.

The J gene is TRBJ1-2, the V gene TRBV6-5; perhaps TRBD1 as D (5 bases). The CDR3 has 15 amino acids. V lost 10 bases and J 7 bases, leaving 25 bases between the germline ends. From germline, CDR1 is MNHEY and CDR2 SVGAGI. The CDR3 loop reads CATRVDSSLYAGYTF. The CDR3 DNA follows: TGTGCCACCAGGGTCGACAGCTCCCTCTATGCTGGCTACACCTTC.

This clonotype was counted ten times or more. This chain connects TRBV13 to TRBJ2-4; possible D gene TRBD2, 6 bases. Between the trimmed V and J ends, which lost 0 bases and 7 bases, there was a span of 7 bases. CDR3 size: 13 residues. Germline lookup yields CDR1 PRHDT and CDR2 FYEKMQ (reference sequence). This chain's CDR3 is CASSLGGRNIQYF. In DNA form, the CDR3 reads TGTGCCAGCAGCTTAGGGGGGAGGAACATTCAGTACTTC.

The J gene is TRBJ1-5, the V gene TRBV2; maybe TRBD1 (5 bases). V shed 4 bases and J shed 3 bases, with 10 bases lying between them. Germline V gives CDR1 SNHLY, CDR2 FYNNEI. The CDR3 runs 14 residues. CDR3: CASSVPGNNQPQHF. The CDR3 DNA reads TGTGCCAGCAGTGTCCCAGGGAACAATCAGCCCCAGCATTTT.

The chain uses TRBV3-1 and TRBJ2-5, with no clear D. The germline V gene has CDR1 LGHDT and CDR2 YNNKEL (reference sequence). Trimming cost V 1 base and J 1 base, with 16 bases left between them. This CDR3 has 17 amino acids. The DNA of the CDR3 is TGTGCCAGCAGCCAAGCAGGCGCAGGCTTCCCCCAAGAGACCCAGTACTTC. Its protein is CASSQAGAGFPQETQYF.

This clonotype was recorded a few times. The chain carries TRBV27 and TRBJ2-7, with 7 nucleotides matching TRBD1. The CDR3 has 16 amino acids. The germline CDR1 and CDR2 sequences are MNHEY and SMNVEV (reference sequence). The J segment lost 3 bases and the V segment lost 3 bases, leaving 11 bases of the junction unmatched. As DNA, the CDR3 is TGTGCCAGCAGTTTTTCTCCGACAGGGTCTATCTACGAGCAGTACTTC. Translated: CASSFSPTGSIYEQYF.

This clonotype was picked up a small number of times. This chain's CDR3 is CASSAGAPTTDTQYF. CDR3 nucleotides: TGTGCCAGCAGTGCGGGGGCGCCAACCACAGATACGCAGTATTTT. The V and J genes are TRBV6-1 and TRBJ2-3; D is perhaps TRBD1 or TRBD2 (6 bases each). CDR1 and CDR2 (germline): MNHNS, SASEGT. Deletions cut 4 bases from V and 2 bases from J, with 13 bases between. The CDR3 consists of 15 residues.

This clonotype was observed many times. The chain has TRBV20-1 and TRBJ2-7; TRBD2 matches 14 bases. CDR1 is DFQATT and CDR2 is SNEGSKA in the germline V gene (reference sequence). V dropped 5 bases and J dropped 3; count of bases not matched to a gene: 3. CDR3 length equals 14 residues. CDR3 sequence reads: CSAQGLAGVYEQYF. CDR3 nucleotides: TGCAGTGCTCAGGGACTAGCGGGGGTCTACGAGCAGTACTTC.

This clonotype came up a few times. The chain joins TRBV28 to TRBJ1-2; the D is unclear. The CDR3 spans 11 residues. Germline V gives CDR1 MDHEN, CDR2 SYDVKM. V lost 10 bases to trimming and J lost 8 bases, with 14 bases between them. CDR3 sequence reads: CATMPGLGYTF. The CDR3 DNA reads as TGTGCCACCATGCCTGGACTGGGCTACACCTTC.

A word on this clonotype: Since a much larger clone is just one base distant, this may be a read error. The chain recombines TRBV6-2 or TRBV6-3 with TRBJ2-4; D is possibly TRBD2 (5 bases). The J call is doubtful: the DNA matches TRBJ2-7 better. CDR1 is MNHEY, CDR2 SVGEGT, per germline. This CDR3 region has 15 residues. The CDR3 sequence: CASSLPRTFSYEQYF. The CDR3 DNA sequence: TGTGCCAGCAGTTTACCCAGGACTTTCTCCTACGAGCAGTACTTC.

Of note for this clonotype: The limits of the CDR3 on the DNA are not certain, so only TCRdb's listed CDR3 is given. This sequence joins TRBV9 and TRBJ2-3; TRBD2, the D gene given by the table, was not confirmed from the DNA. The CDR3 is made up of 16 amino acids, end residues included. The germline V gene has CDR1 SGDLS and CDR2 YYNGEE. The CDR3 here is CTSSVVVGEGTDTLYF.